Reported below is one T cell receptor (beta chain). Its antigen specificity is not known. No clone much larger than this one lies a single base away; base qualities are absent. The CDR3 runs 14 amino acids, cysteine and phenylalanine included. The CDR3 DNA has 42 bases and is translated from base 1. V sheds 3 bases and J sheds 6 bases, leaving 14 bases between their ends. In the germline V gene (reference sequence), CDR1 corresponds to LNHDA and CDR2 to SQIVND. The time point label of this sample denotes: cycle 1 day 1 (C1D1), immediately before nivolumab initiation. Every trial patient had relapsed after autologous stem cell transplantation, and cohorts A, B and C differed in prior brentuximab vedotin exposure. CD8+ T cells were purified from thawed PBMCs by magnetic negative selection with a Miltenyi CD8+ T cell isolation kit. The trial cohort was composed of approximately 56 patients with relapsed/refractory classical Hodgkin lymphoma, for whom complete response, partial response or progressive disease was recorded as best overall response. Single-agent nivolumab was administered to trial patients in the multi-cohort phase II CheckMate 205 trial. An independent review committee assessed best overall response by applying the 2007 International Working Group response criteria. Trial PBMCs were collected immediately before nivolumab initiation (C1D1) and during therapy at cycle 2 day 1 and cycle 4 day 1. After peripheral blood was drawn into 8 mL Vacutainer Cell Preparation Tubes, PBMCs were isolated by centrifugation and then cryopreserved. Purified CD4+ and CD8+ fractions were prepared only for cases where an additional PBMC sample was available. Magnetically labelled cells were depleted on LS columns in a quadroMACS separator, and the flow-through was collected as the purified fraction.

These data belong to a study of PD-1 blockade in classical Hodgkin lymphoma (dated by TCRdb to between 2020 and 2021). General notes on the study: Nivolumab dosing was 3 mg/kg intravenously every 2 weeks, continuing until either disease progression or unacceptable toxicity. A peripheral blood immune signature of response to PD-1 blockade in classical Hodgkin lymphoma was defined using TCR beta sequencing and CyTOF. Overall results and qualifications from the work: CD4+ but not CD8+ TCR diversity rose significantly by C4D1 (p=0.0027 vs p=0.16), most apparent in complete responders (p=0.02). Baseline TCR diversity was reported as lower in newly diagnosed patients than in healthy donors, and lower still in relapsed/refractory patients. The study was limited to a single clinical trial cohort, and causes of repertoire differences, possibly disease activity or prior therapy, remained undefined. Lower diversity was seen in patients whose nivolumab began less than 1 year after ASCT, and these patients were left out of later analyses so that immune reconstitution would not confound the results. Baseline diversity similar to that of newly diagnosed patients was observed in trial patients achieving complete response, whereas significantly lower diversity was observed in partial responders and progressors.

Genomic DNA was extracted with the Qiagen DNeasy kit from unsorted PBMCs and from negatively selected CD4+ and CD8+ fractions. TCR beta CDR3 regions were amplified by immunoSEQ multiplex PCR using primers annealing to V and J segments. A synthetic immune receptor repertoire was used to minimize amplification bias, and any remaining bias was removed computationally after sequencing. In the original analysis: Repertoire diversity was quantified as the Shannon entropy index using custom Python scripts. Unsorted, CD4+ and CD8+ repertoires were analyzed separately, except in combined analyses where CD4+ and CD8+ sequences were merged in silico. Clonal expansion was defined as at least a 2-fold frequency increase after treatment relative to C1D1, with a pseudocount of 0.5 for undetected baseline clones. Clones with 0 or 1 copy at C1D1 were classified as singleton clones, and clones with 2 or more copies were classified as non-singleton clones. Clones expanded in unsorted samples were annotated as CD4+, CD8+ or unknown by matching protein sequences in sorted samples from the same patient. Wilcoxon tests were applied to paired samples to test diversity changes from C1D1 to C4D1. The table was pulled from immuneACCESS by TCRdb, which kept in-frame rearrangements only. Such tables lose some clones; where checked, under half of the loss comes from unresolved V genes, and the rest has no known cause. The V and J calls and clone size were taken over from that table, and D and trimming were inferred from the DNA. This sample holds roughly 11,000 clones; approximately 84% were observed only once. 38% of the sample lies in the top ten.

The origin of this receptor is a human donor with classical Hodgkin lymphoma. The rearrangement combines TRBV19 with TRBJ1-1; no D gene is confidently identified. The sequencing here drew on CD8+ T cells from blood, taken at baseline. The nucleotide sequence reads TGTGCCAGTAGTATTAGTAGGCAGGTCCCTGAAGCTTTCTTT. It encodes CASSISRQVPEAFF.